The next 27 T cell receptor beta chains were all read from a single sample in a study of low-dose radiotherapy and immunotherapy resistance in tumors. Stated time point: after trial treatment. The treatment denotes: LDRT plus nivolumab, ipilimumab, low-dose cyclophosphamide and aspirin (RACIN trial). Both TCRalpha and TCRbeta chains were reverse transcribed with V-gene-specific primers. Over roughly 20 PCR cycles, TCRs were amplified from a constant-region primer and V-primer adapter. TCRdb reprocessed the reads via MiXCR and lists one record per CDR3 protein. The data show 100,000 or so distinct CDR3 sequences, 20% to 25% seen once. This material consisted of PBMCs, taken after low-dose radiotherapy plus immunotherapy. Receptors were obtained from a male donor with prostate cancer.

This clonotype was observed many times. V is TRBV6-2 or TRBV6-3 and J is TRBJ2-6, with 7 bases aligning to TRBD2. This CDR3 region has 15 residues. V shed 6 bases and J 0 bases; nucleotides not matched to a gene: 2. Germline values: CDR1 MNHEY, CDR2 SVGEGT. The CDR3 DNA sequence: TGTGCCAGCAGCGTAGCGGGCTCTGGGGCCAACGTCCTGACTTTC. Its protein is CASSVAGSGANVLTF.

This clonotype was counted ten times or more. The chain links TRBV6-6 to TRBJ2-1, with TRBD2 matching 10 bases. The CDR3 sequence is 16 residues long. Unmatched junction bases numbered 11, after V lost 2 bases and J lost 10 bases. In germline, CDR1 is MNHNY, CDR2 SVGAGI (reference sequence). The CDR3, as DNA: TGTGCCAGCAGTTACACATCTAGCGGGGGCCGTAAAGAGCAGTTCTTC. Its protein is CASSYTSSGGRKEQFF.

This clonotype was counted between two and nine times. The CDR3 nucleotides are TGTGCCAGCAGTCCAACAGAAACCGGGGAGCTGTTTTTT. Amino acids: CASSPTETGELFF. J is TRBJ2-2 and V is TRBV12-3 or TRBV12-4; D remains unclear. V dropped 5 bases and J dropped 5 bases, with 9 bases sitting between them. The CDR3 extends over 13 amino acids.

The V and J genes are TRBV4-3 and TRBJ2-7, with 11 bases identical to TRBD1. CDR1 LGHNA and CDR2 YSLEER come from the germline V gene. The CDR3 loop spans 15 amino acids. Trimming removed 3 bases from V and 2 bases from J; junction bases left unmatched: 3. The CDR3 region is CASSHGTGGAYEQYF. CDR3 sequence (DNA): TGCGCCAGCAGCCACGGGACAGGGGGGGCCTACGAGCAGTACTTC.

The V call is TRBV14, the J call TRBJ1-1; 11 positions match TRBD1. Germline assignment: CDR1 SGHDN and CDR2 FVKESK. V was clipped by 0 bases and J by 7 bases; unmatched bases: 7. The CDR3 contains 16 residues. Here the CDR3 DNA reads TGTGCCAGCAGCCAAGAACTACCCGGGACAGGGGGTGAAGCTTTCTTT. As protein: CASSQELPGTGGEAFF. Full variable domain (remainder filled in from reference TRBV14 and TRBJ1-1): EAGVTQFPSHSVIEKGQTVTLRCDPISGHDNLYWYRRVMGKEIKFLLHFVKESKQDESGMPNNRFLAERTGGTYSTLKVQPAELEDSGVYFCASSQELPGTGGEAFFGQGTRLTVV.

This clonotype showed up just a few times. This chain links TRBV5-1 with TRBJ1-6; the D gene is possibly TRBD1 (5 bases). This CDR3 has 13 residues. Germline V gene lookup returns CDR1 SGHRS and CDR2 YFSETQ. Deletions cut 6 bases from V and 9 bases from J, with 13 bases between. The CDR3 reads CASTRQGSSPLHF. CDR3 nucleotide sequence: TGCGCCAGCACCAGGCAGGGCTCTTCACCCCTCCACTTT.

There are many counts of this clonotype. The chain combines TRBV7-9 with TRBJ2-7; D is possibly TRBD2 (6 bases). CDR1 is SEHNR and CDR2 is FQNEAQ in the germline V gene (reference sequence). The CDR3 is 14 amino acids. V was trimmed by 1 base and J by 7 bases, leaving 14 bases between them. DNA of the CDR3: TGTGCCAGCAGCTTAGACGGAGGGGCGCGGGAGCAGTACTTC. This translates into CASSLDGGAREQYF.

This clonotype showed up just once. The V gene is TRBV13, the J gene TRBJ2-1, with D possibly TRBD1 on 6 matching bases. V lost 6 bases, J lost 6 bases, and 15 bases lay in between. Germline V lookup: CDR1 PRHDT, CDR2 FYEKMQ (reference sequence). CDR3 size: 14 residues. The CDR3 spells CASSFLNRVNEQFF. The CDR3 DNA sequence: TGTGCCAGCAGTTTCTTAAACAGGGTCAATGAGCAGTTCTTC. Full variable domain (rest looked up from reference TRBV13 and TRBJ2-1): AAGVIQSPRHLIKEKRETATLKCYPIPRHDTVYWYQQGPGQDPQFLISFYEKMQSDKGSIPDRFSAQQFSDYHSELNMSSLELGDSALYFCASSFLNRVNEQFFGPGTRLTVL.

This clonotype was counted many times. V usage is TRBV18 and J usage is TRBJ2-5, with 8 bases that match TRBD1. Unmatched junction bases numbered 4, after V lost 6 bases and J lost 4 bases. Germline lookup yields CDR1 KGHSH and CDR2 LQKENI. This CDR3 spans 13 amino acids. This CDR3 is CASSKGQGETQYF. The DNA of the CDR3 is TGTGCCAGCTCTAAAGGACAGGGAGAGACCCAGTACTTC.

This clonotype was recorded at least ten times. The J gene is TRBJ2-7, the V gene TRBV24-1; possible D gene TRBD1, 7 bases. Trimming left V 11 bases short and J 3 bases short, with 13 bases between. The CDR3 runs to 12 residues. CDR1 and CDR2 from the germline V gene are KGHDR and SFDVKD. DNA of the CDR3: TGTGCCAGGGCCAGGGGGGACTACGAGCAGTACTTC. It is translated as CARARGDYEQYF.

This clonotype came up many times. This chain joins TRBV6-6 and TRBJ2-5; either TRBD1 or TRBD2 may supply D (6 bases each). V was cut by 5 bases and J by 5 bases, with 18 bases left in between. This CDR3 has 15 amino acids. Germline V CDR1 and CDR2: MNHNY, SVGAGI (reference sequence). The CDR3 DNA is TGTGCCAGCAGTGAAATTTCGGGGGCTGGGGAGACCCAGTACTTC. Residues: CASSEISGAGETQYF.

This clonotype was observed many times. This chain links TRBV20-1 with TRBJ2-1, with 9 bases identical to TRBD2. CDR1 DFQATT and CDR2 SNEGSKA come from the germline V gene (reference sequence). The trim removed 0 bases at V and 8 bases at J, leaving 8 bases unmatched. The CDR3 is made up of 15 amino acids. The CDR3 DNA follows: TGCAGTGCTAGAGACGGCGGGGGGGCCTCGGATGAGCAGTTCTTC. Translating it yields CSARDGGGASDEQFF.

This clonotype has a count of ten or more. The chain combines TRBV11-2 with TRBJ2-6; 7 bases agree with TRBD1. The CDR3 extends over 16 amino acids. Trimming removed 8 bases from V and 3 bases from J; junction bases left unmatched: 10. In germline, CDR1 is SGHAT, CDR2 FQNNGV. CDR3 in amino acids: CASRDSQRGGANVLTF. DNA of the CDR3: TGTGCCAGCCGGGACAGCCAGCGCGGTGGGGCCAACGTCCTGACTTTC.

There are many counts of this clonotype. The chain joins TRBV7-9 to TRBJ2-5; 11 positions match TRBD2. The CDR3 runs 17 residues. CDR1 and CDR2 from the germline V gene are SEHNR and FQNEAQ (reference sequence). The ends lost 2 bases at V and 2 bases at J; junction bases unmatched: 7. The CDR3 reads CASSLIGSGGAQETQYF. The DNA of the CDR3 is TGTGCCAGCAGCTTAATAGGTAGCGGGGGGGCGCAAGAGACCCAGTACTTC.

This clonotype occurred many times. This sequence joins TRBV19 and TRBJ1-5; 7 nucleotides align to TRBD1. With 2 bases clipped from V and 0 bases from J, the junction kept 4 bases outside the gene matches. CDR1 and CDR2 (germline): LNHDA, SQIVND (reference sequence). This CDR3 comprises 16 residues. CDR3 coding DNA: TGTGCCAGTAGTATACCGACAGGGAATAGCAATCAGCCCCAGCATTTT. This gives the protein CASSIPTGNSNQPQHF. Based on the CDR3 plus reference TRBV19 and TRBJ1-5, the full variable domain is DGGITQSPKYLFRKEGQNVTLSCEQNLNHDAMYWYRQDPGQGLRLIYYSQIVNDFQKGDIAEGYSVSREKKESFPLTVTSAQKNPTAFYLCASSIPTGNSNQPQHFGDGTRLSIL.

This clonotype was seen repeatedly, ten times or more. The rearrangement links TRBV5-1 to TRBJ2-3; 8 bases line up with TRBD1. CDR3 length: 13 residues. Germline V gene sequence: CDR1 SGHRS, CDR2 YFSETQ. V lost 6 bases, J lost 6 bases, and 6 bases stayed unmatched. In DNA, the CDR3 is TGCGCCAGCAACCCGACAGGGGAGGATACGCAGTATTTT. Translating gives CASNPTGEDTQYF.

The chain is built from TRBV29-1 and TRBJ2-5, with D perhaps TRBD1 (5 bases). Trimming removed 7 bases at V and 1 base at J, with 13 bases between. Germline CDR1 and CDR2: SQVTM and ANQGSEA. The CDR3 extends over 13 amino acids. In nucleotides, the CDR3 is TGCAGCGGATCTAAGGGGCCCCAAGAGACCCAGTACTTC. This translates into CSGSKGPQETQYF.

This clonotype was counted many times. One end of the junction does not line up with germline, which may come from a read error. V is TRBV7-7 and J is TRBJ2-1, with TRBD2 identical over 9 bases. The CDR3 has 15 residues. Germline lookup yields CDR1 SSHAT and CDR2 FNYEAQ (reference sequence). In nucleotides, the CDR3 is TGTGCTAGCAGCTTAGGGCGGGGGGGTTACAATGAGCAGTTCTTC. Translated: CASSLGRGGYNEQFF.

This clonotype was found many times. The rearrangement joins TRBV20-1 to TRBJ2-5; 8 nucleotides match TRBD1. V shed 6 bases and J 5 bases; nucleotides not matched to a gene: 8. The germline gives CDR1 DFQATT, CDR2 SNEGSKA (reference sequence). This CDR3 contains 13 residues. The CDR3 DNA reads TGCAGTGCCCTTCGGGACAGGAGGGAGACCCAGTACTTC. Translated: CSALRDRRETQYF.

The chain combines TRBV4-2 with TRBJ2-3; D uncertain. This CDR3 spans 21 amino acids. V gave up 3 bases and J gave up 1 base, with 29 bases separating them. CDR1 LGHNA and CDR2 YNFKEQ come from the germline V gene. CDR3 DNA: TGTGCCAGCAGCCAGTTAACCCGTGTGGTTGCCCCTAGTCGGGGCACAGATACGCAGTATTTT. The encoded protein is CASSQLTRVVAPSRGTDTQYF.

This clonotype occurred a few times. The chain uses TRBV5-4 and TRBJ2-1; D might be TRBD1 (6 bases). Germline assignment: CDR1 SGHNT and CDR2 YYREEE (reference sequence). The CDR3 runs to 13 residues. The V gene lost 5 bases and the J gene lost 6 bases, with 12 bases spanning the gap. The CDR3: CASRTDSFNEQFF. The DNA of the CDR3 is TGTGCCAGCAGGACGGACAGCTTCAATGAGCAGTTCTTC.

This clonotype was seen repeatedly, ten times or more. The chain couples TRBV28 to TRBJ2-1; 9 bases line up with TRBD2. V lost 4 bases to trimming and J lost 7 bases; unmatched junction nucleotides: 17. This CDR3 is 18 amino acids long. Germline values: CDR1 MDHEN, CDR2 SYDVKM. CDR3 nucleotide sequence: TGTGCCAGCAGTTCCCCCCTGGGTAGCGGGGGTCCGGGGAATGAGCAGTTCTTC. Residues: CASSSPLGSGGPGNEQFF.

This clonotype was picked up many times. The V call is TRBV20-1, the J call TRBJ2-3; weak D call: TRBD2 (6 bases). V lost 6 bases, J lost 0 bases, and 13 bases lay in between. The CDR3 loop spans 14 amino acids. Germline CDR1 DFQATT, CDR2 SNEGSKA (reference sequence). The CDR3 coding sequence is TGCAGTGCCCTCGCGGCGGGGAGCACAGATACGCAGTATTTT. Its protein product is CSALAAGSTDTQYF.

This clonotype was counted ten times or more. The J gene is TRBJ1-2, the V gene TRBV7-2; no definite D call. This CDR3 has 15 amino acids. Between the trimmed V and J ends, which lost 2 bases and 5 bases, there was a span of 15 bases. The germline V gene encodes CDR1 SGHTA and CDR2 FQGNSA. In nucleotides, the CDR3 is TGTGCCAGCAGCTTAAGTTCGGGAATTCGATATGGCTACACCTTC. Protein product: CASSLSSGIRYGYTF.

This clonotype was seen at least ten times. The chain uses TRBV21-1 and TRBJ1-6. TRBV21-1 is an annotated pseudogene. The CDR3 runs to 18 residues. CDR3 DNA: TGTGCCAGCACGTGCAACGTGGGAGGTAGCTCCTATAATTCACCCCTCCACTTT. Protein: CASTCNVGGSSYNSPLHF.

The CDR3 DNA follows: TGTGCCAGCAGCCAACGGACAGGGGATCACATTCAGTACTTC. Protein: CASSQRTGDHIQYF. This chain links TRBV3-1 with TRBJ2-4, with TRBD1 identical over 9 bases. Germline-derived CDR1 and CDR2 are LGHDT and YNNKEL (reference sequence). J gave up 8 bases and V 2 bases, and 4 bases lay outside the gene matches. CDR3 size: 14 residues.

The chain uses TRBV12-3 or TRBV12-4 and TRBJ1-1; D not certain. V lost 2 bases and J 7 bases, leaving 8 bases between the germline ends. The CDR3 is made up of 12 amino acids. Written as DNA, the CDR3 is TGTGCCAGCAGTTTATCCAGATATGAAGCTTTCTTT. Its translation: CASSLSRYEAFF.